Each of the 6 T cell receptor beta chains below was sequenced from the same sample in a study of cytomegalovirus exposure and HLA in healthy donors. The PCR ran on 60 Vbeta and 13 Jbeta primers. Assay: immunoSEQ multiplex PCR; the TCRdb copy retains only in-frame clones and omits some. The sample lists some 90,000 clones; 81% were seen once. Specimen: PBMCs. Receptors were obtained from a woman in her 70s in good health and CMV-seropositive.

The chain has TRBV5-1 and TRBJ2-7; 13 nucleotides align to TRBD2. This CDR3 comprises 15 residues. The germline V gene encodes CDR1 SGHRS and CDR2 YFSETQ. V lost 4 bases, J lost 5 bases, and 6 bases stayed unmatched. CDR3 loop: CASSPLAGGPHEQYF. CDR3 nucleotides: TGCGCCAGCAGCCCACTAGCGGGAGGGCCCCACGAGCAGTACTTC.

V gene TRBV9 combines with J gene TRBJ2-7; no definite D call. The CDR3 runs 13 residues. Per the germline V gene, CDR1 is SGDLS and CDR2 is YYNGEE. V was cut by 0 bases and J by 6 bases, with 10 bases left in between. The CDR3 nucleotides read TGTGCCAGCAGCGTAGGGATGAGCGTCGAGCAGTACTTC. Translating gives CASSVGMSVEQYF. The whole variable domain, filled in from reference TRBV9 and TRBJ2-7, reads DSGVTQTPKHLITATGQRVTLRCSPRSGDLSVYWYQQSLDQGLQFLIQYYNGEERAKGNILERFSAQQFPDLHSELNLSSLELGDSALYFCASSVGMSVEQYFGPGTRLTVT.

The chain links TRBV11-2 to TRBJ2-7; 7 bases match TRBD1. Germline V gene sequence: CDR1 SGHAT, CDR2 FQNNGV. J lost 2 bases, V lost 8 bases, and 15 bases had no gene match. CDR3 size: 16 residues. CDR3 protein: CASARDSYPAAYEQYF. Here the CDR3 DNA reads TGTGCCAGCGCTCGGGACAGCTATCCGGCTGCCTACGAGCAGTACTTC.

The chain has TRBV28 and TRBJ1-3, with 10 positions matching TRBD1. The trim removed 5 bases at V and 2 bases at J, leaving 3 bases unmatched. Looked up from germline, CDR1 is MDHEN and CDR2 is SYDVKM. The CDR3 spans 15 residues. DNA of the CDR3: TGTGCCAGCAGTGAGGGACAGGGGACTGGAAACACCATATATTTT. It encodes CASSEGQGTGNTIYF.

The V call is TRBV6-5, the J call TRBJ1-1; 7 positions agree with TRBD1. CDR1 MNHEY and CDR2 SVGAGI come from the germline V gene. This CDR3 has 14 residues. With V trimmed by 5 bases and J by 3 bases, 6 bases remained unmatched. Here the CDR3 reads CASSNLQGYTEAFF. Written as DNA, the CDR3 is TGTGCCAGCAGTAACCTACAGGGGTACACTGAAGCTTTCTTT.

The rearrangement links TRBV5-1 to TRBJ1-3, with D unresolved. With 2 bases removed from V and 2 bases from J, the gap between germline ends came to 5 bases. The germline gives CDR1 SGHRS, CDR2 YFSETQ. The CDR3 has 13 amino acids. This chain's CDR3 is CASSLAPGNTIYF. The DNA of the CDR3 is TGCGCCAGCAGCTTAGCACCTGGAAACACCATATATTTT.